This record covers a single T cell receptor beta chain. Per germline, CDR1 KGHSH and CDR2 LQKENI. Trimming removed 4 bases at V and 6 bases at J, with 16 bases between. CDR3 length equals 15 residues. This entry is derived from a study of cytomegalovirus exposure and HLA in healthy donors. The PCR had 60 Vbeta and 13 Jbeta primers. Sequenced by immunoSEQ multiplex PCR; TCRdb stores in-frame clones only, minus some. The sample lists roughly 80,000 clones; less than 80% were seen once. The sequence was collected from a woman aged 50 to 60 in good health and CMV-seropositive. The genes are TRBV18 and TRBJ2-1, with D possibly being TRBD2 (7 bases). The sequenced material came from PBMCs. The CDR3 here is CASSLLQGGSNEQFF. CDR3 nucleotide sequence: TGTGCCAGCTCACTCCTACAGGGAGGGTCCAATGAGCAGTTCTTC.